What follows describes a single T cell receptor (beta chain). This entry belongs to a study of blood T cell repertoires in COVID-19. Background on the study: Samples taken during acute and convalescent COVID-19 were collected in the United States, Italy and Spain.

Some clones are missing from TCRdb's copy, which holds only in-frame ones; the method was immunoSEQ multiplex PCR. The repertoire holds about 62,000 clones, 76% seen once, with over 6% in the top ten. Germline V CDR1 and CDR2: SGHNT, YENEEA. CDR3 size: 16 residues. V trimming: 3 bases; J trimming: 9 bases; junction bases outside the gene matches: 12. The receptor comes from a woman aged 50 to 65 with active or convalescent COVID-19. The specimen was peripheral blood. The V call is TRBV11-3, the J call TRBJ2-1, with TRBD2 matching 9 bases. The CDR3 region is CASSFTGGSGSGEQFF. The DNA of the CDR3 is TGTGCCAGCAGCTTCACGGGGGGTAGCGGGAGCGGTGAGCAGTTCTTC.